These 30 T cell receptor beta chains were sequenced from one sample in a study of sequential checkpoint blockade in melanoma. The treatment here: randomized to nivolumab then ipilimumab (arm A) or the reverse (arm B). The table came from immunoSEQ multiplex PCR; TCRdb's copy has only in-frame clones and leaves some out. The sample holds over 20,000 clones, less than 75% seen once. This material consisted of CD8+ T cells sorted from blood (inferred from file names), taken from a patient given nivolumab and ipilimumab in sequence. The receptors come from a human donor with melanoma.

The gene calls are TRBV5-1 and TRBJ1-2; weak D call: TRBD1 (5 bases). In germline, CDR1 is SGHRS, CDR2 YFSETQ. The CDR3 totals 13 residues. The V and J ends lost 4 bases and 6 bases respectively, with 13 bases between them. The CDR3 is CASSPLPTDGYTF. CDR3 coding DNA: TGCGCCAGCAGCCCCCTACCGACAGATGGCTACACCTTC.

The chain has TRBV27 and TRBJ1-6, with 11 bases matching TRBD1. The germline V gene has CDR1 MNHEY and CDR2 SMNVEV (reference sequence). V lost 4 bases and J lost 8; bases outside the gene matches: 10. The CDR3 has 17 residues. The CDR3 DNA reads as TGTGCCAGCAGTTGGGTGACCCCGGGACAGGGGGATTCACCCCTCCACTTT. Translating it yields CASSWVTPGQGDSPLHF.

By share, this clone counts as medium-sized. The V gene is TRBV6-5, the J gene TRBJ2-2; 14 positions match TRBD2. Germline trimming cut 6 bases from V and 5 bases from J; bases unmatched to any gene: 2. CDR3 size: 15 residues. Germline values: CDR1 MNHEY, CDR2 SVGAGI. Here the CDR3 reads CASSWTSGGTGELFF. In nucleotides, the CDR3 is TGTGCCAGCAGCTGGACTAGCGGGGGGACCGGGGAGCTGTTTTTT.

This clone appeared a single time. The chain combines TRBV11-2 with TRBJ1-4; possible D gene TRBD1, 5 bases. CDR1 is SGHAT, CDR2 FQNNGV, per germline. Trimming removed 1 base from V and 7 bases from J, with 13 bases in between. This CDR3 spans 15 amino acids. CDR3 DNA: TGTGCCAGCAGCTTAGGCGGGGGGTTTCGTGAAAAACTGTTTTTT. Translation gives CASSLGGGFREKLFF.

The chain combines TRBV29-1 with TRBJ2-1, with D possibly being TRBD2 (6 bases). This CDR3 is 14 amino acids long. The germline V gene has CDR1 SQVTM and CDR2 ANQGSEA. V was clipped by 7 bases and J by 3 bases, with 16 bases between them. The CDR3 loop is CSALGSLDYNEQFF. CDR3 DNA sequence: TGCAGCGCCCTCGGGAGTCTGGACTACAATGAGCAGTTCTTC.

V is TRBV9 and J is TRBJ1-1; 9 positions agree with TRBD1. The CDR3 runs to 14 residues. In germline, CDR1 is SGDLS, CDR2 YYNGEE. With V trimmed by 3 bases and J by 4 bases, 4 bases remained unmatched. In DNA, the CDR3 is TGTGCCAGCAGCGAATCGGGACAGGGCACTGAAGCTTTCTTT. This translates into CASSESGQGTEAFF. Full variable domain (outside the CDR3, taken from reference TRBV9 and TRBJ1-1): DSGVTQTPKHLITATGQRVTLRCSPRSGDLSVYWYQQSLDQGLQFLIQYYNGEERAKGNILERFSAQQFPDLHSELNLSSLELGDSALYFCASSESGQGTEAFFGQGTRLTVV.

The chain joins TRBV2 to TRBJ2-7, with D perhaps matching TRBD1 (5 bases). V gave up 0 bases and J gave up 3 bases, with 6 bases separating them. The CDR3 has 13 residues. Germline values: CDR1 SNHLY, CDR2 FYNNEI. The CDR3 DNA is TGTGCCAGCAGTGAAGCGGGGCTCTACGAGCAGTACGTC. Translating it yields CASSEAGLYEQYV.

V and J are TRBV7-9 and TRBJ1-6, with a tentative D call TRBD1 (6 bases). Germline assignment: CDR1 SEHNR and CDR2 FQNEAQ (reference sequence). Trimming removed 6 bases from V and 7 bases from J, with 10 bases in between. This CDR3 has 13 amino acids. In nucleotides, the CDR3 is TGTGCCAGCAGGCAGGGGCTGAATTCACCCCTCCACTTT. Translated: CASRQGLNSPLHF.

The chain recombines TRBV6-1 with TRBJ2-5; maybe TRBD2 (5 bases). The J call may be in error: the DNA end matches TRBJ2-7 better. Germline V gene data show CDR1 as MNHNS and CDR2 as SASEGT. The CDR3 consists of 15 residues. The DNA for the CDR3 is TGTGCCAGCACTGATAGGACTTCCAGCTCCTACGAGCAGTACTTC. Translation: CASTDRTSSSYEQYF.

The V and J genes are TRBV4-1 and TRBJ1-1; D is undetermined. The CDR3 is made up of 15 amino acids. Trimming shortened V by 0 bases and J by 0 bases, and 8 bases separated the two germline ends. Germline V CDR1 and CDR2: MGHRA, YSYEKL. The CDR3 bases are TGCGCCAGCAGCCAAGATACCCCGGTGAACACTGAAGCTTTCTTT. This gives the protein CASSQDTPVNTEAFF.

This rearrangement joins TRBV7-8 to TRBJ2-2, with D uncertain. Germline V gene lookup returns CDR1 SGHVS and CDR2 FQNEAQ. V gave up 5 bases and J gave up 2 bases, with 9 bases separating them. The CDR3 is 14 amino acids. In nucleotides, the CDR3 is TGTGCCAGCAGCATCTCGGGTAACACCGGGGAGCTGTTTTTT. As protein: CASSISGNTGELFF. The whole variable domain, filled in from reference TRBV7-8 and TRBJ2-2, reads GAGVSQSPRYKVAKRGQDVALRCDPISGHVSLFWYQQALGQGPEFLTYFQNEAQLDKSGLPSDRFFAERPEGSVSTLKIQRTQQEDSAVYLCASSISGNTGELFFGEGSRLTVL.

The gene calls are TRBV7-9 and TRBJ2-5; a weak D match, TRBD2 (7 bases). Germline V lookup: CDR1 SEHNR, CDR2 FQNEAQ (reference sequence). There are 12 residues in the CDR3. Trimming took off 8 bases at V and 4 bases at J, with 11 bases between the two ends. The CDR3 DNA sequence: TGTGCCAGCCGCCGGGGGGCAGAGACCCAGTACTTC. This gives the protein CASRRGAETQYF.

Only one count was recorded for this clone. The chain carries TRBV27 and TRBJ1-1, with a weak D call TRBD1 (6 bases). The length of the CDR3 is 14 residues. V lost 6 bases and J 0 bases, leaving 11 bases between the germline ends. Germline CDR1 and CDR2: MNHEY and SMNVEV (reference sequence). The CDR3 DNA reads as TGTGCCAGCAGAACACAGGGTTTGAACACTGAAGCTTTCTTT. Protein: CASRTQGLNTEAFF.

This sequence joins TRBV7-3 and TRBJ2-1, with TRBD2 identical over 8 bases. Trimming at V came to 4 bases and at J to 1 base, leaving 3 bases not matched to a gene. The germline V gene has CDR1 SGHTA and CDR2 FQGTGA. The CDR3 extends over 15 amino acids. CDR3 amino acids: CASSSGGGSYNEQFF. The CDR3 DNA is TGTGCCAGCAGCTCCGGGGGGGGGTCCTACAATGAGCAGTTCTTC.

This rearrangement joins TRBV7-9 to TRBJ2-7; D unclear. V was cut by 1 base and J by 2 bases, with 9 bases left in between. Germline V gene lookup returns CDR1 SEHNR and CDR2 FQNEAQ (reference sequence). The length of the CDR3 is 14 residues. CDR3 bases: TGTGCCAGCAGCTTAGTACAATTACCCTACGAGCAGTACTTC. Its translation is CASSLVQLPYEQYF.

This clone was observed a few times. The J gene is TRBJ1-1, the V gene TRBV28, with a tentative D call TRBD1 (6 bases). Between the trimmed V and J ends, which lost 3 bases and 9 bases, there was a span of 8 bases. Germline CDR1 MDHEN, CDR2 SYDVKM. The CDR3 consists of 11 residues. The CDR3 here is CASSFGTKAFF. The DNA of the CDR3 is TGTGCCAGCAGTTTCGGGACAAAAGCTTTCTTT.

V and J are TRBV27 and TRBJ2-7, with D hard to call. Per germline, CDR1 MNHEY and CDR2 SMNVEV (reference sequence). Trimming shortened V by 3 bases and J by 0 bases, and 12 bases separated the two germline ends. The CDR3 sequence is 15 residues long. The CDR3 DNA reads TGTGCCAGCAGTTTCTCAGGTTGGGCCTCCTACGAGCAGTACTTC. Translation gives CASSFSGWASYEQYF.

On this clone itself: A far more abundant clone sits one base away, making this likely a read error. This same CDR3 is encoded by further DNA sequences in the sample. The chain recombines TRBV5-6 with TRBJ2-3, with 8 bases that match TRBD2. The CDR3 is made up of 15 amino acids. Per germline, CDR1 SGHDT and CDR2 YYEEEE. The V and J ends lost 4 bases and 1 base, in that order; junction bases with no gene match: 5. The DNA for the CDR3 is TGTGCCAGCAGCCTAGTCGGGGGGGGCACAGATACGCAGTATTTT. This codes for CASSLVGGGTDTQYF. Variable domain in full (rest from reference TRBV5-6 and TRBJ2-3): DAGVTQSPTHLIKTRGQQVTLRCSPKSGHDTVSWYQQALGQGPQFIFQYYEEEERQRGNFPDRFSGHQFPNYSSELNVNALLLGDSALYLCASSLVGGGTDTQYFGPGTRLTVL.

The chain uses TRBV6-6 and TRBJ1-4; 7 bases map to TRBD1. There are 15 residues in the CDR3. Germline V gene lookup returns CDR1 MNHNY and CDR2 SVGAGI (reference sequence). Trimming cost V 6 bases and J 8 bases; bases outside gene matches: 12. The CDR3 sequence is CASSPTGLNGEKLFF. The CDR3 region has the DNA TGTGCCAGCAGCCCGACAGGGCTTAATGGCGAAAAACTGTTTTTT.

This clone was observed a few times. This rearrangement joins TRBV27 to TRBJ1-6; maybe TRBD1 (6 bases). CDR3 length: 12 residues. Germline V gene lookup returns CDR1 MNHEY and CDR2 SMNVEV (reference sequence). The ends were cut back, 6 bases at V and 9 bases at J, with 9 bases in the middle. CDR3 coding DNA: TGTGCCAGCAGCCCCAGGGGTTCACCCCTCCACTTT. Translation gives CASSPRGSPLHF.

This chain uses TRBV7-8 with TRBJ2-3; possibly TRBD1 for D (6 bases). The CDR3 contains 14 residues. V was pared by 2 bases and J by 4 bases, with 10 bases between. CDR1 is SGHVS, CDR2 FQNEAQ, per germline. The CDR3 DNA reads as TGTGCCAGCAGCTTAAGCCCAGGGGCAGATACGCAGTATTTT. This sequence encodes CASSLSPGADTQYF.

This clone was seen only a few times. The rearrangement joins TRBV4-3 to TRBJ2-1; maybe TRBD1 (6 bases). The length of the CDR3 is 15 residues. Germline CDR1 and CDR2: LGHNA and YSLEER. V gave up 0 bases and J gave up 1 base, with 7 bases separating them. The CDR3 bases are TGCGCCAGCAGCCAAGAGGACAGATCCTACAATGAGCAGTTCTTC. It translates to CASSQEDRSYNEQFF.

The chain uses TRBV9 and TRBJ2-2, with 7 bases lining up with TRBD1. Germline lookup yields CDR1 SGDLS and CDR2 YYNGEE. The CDR3 extends over 15 amino acids. Trimming cost V 1 base and J 1 base; bases outside gene matches: 1. The CDR3 spells CASSVYRGNTGELFF. The DNA for the CDR3 is TGTGCCAGCAGCGTATACAGGGGGAACACCGGGGAGCTGTTTTTT.

In this sample, this clone turned up once. The chain employs TRBV6-5 and TRBJ2-7; TRBD2 is a possible D gene (6 bases). The CDR3 is made up of 12 amino acids. Germline-derived CDR1 and CDR2 are MNHEY and SVGAGI. Deletions cut 10 bases from V and 2 bases from J, with 12 bases between. The CDR3 sequence: CATDTGAYEQYF. The CDR3 coding sequence is TGTGCCACCGACACGGGGGCCTACGAGCAGTACTTC.

The chain has TRBV6-6 and TRBJ2-7; D unclear. The CDR3 is made up of 15 amino acids. V was shortened by 2 bases and J by 3 bases, with 14 bases between the two germline ends. CDR1 and CDR2 (germline): MNHNY, SVGAGI (reference sequence). The CDR3 DNA reads TGTGCCAGCAGTTACCATGGCTCACCAGACTACGAGCAGTACGTC. This codes for CASSYHGSPDYEQYV.

This chain uses TRBV28 with TRBJ2-7, with D unresolved. CDR1 and CDR2 from the germline V gene are MDHEN and SYDVKM. Between the trimmed V and J ends, which lost 5 bases and 2 bases, there was a span of 13 bases. The CDR3 spans 14 residues. For the CDR3, the DNA is TGTGCCAGCAGTCTGGGCAGTCGTACCTACGAGCAGTACTTC. Translated, it gives CASSLGSRTYEQYF. The whole variable domain, filled in from reference TRBV28 and TRBJ2-7, reads DVKVTQSSRYLVKRTGEKVFLECVQDMDHENMFWYRQDPGLGLRLIYFSYDVKMKEKGDIPEGYSVSREKKERFSLILESASTNQTSMYLCASSLGSRTYEQYFGPGTRLTVT.

The chain is built from TRBV4-1 and TRBJ2-2, with D tentatively TRBD1 (6 bases). The CDR3 totals 14 residues. The V gene's germline CDR1 is MGHRA and CDR2 YSYEKL. V shed 2 bases and J shed 6 bases, with 10 bases lying between them. Here the CDR3 DNA reads TGCGCCAGCAGCCAAATCCAGGGGTCCGGGGAGCTGTTTTTT. It codes for CASSQIQGSGELFF.

CDR3 loop: CASRQGSSPLHF. The CDR3 DNA is TGTGCCAGCAGGCAAGGGAGTTCACCCCTCCACTTT. The rearrangement uses TRBV28 and TRBJ1-6; D call uncertain. Trimming took off 6 bases at V and 9 bases at J, with 9 bases between the two ends. The length of the CDR3 is 12 residues. CDR1 is MDHEN and CDR2 is SYDVKM in the germline V gene.

The CDR3 DNA sequence: TGTGCCAGCAGACAGGGGAACCAGCAGTTCTTC. It translates to CASRQGNQQFF. V usage is TRBV7-9 and J usage is TRBJ2-1; the match to TRBD1 covers 7 bases. CDR3 length: 11 residues. The V gene end was trimmed by 6 bases and the J gene end by 11 bases; junction bases not matched to a gene: 4. Germline V lookup: CDR1 SEHNR, CDR2 FQNEAQ (reference sequence). Using reference TRBV7-9 and TRBJ2-1 for the parts outside the CDR3, the full variable domain is DTGVSQNPRHKITKRGQNVTFRCDPISEHNRLYWYRQTLGQGPEFLTYFQNEAQLEKSRLLSDRFSAERPKGSFSTLEIQRTEQGDSAMYLCASRQGNQQFFGPGTRLTVL.

The chain joins TRBV19 to TRBJ2-3; 8 positions match TRBD1. The CDR3 has 15 amino acids. CDR1 and CDR2 (germline): LNHDA, SQIVND (reference sequence). The V segment lost 4 bases and the J segment 3 bases; nucleotides outside the gene matches: 6. The CDR3 sequence: CASSRGDRRTDTQYF. CDR3 nucleotides: TGTGCCAGTAGTAGGGGGGACAGGAGGACAGATACGCAGTATTTT.